The next 21 T cell receptor beta chains were all read from a single sample in a study of PD-L1 blockade in urothelial cancer. Clones were sequenced by immunoSEQ multiplex PCR, and TCRdb holds only the in-frame ones, with some missing. The repertoire holds some 66,000 clones, with 70% to 90% as singletons. Indicated time point: pretreatment peripheral blood. This specimen was PBMCs, taken around atezolizumab (anti-PD-L1) treatment. The receptors here all came from a man between 60 and 75 years old with urothelial cancer.

The CDR3 protein is CASSLTGVTGELFF. For the CDR3, the DNA is TGTGCCAGCAGCTTGACGGGGGTAACCGGGGAGCTGTTTTTT. The chain is built from TRBV5-5 and TRBJ2-2, with a possible D match to TRBD2 (6 bases). The CDR3 has 14 amino acids. The V gene lost 1 base and the J gene lost 5 bases, with 9 bases spanning the gap. Germline assignment: CDR1 SGHKS and CDR2 YYEKEE (reference sequence).

The chain couples TRBV7-8 to TRBJ1-3, with 10 bases aligning to TRBD1. J lost 0 bases, V lost 0 bases, and 11 bases had no gene match. This CDR3 comprises 20 residues. Germline-derived CDR1 and CDR2 are SGHVS and FQNEAQ. The CDR3 here is CASSLAAGQGLLFSGNTIYF. CDR3 nucleotides: TGTGCCAGCAGCTTAGCTGCGGGACAGGGGTTGCTTTTCTCTGGAAACACCATATATTTT.

The chain has TRBV18 and TRBJ1-2; perhaps TRBD1 as D (6 bases). Between the trimmed V and J ends, which lost 3 bases and 7 bases, there was a span of 9 bases. This CDR3 has 12 residues. Germline CDR1 is KGHSH and CDR2 is LQKENI. CDR3 residues: CASSPGASGYTF. In DNA, the CDR3 is TGTGCCAGCTCACCGGGGGCTTCTGGCTACACCTTC.

This clone occurred a few times. Because the CDR3 is missing its conserved closing phenylalanine or tryptophan, this is likely a read error. Because the CDR3's place on the DNA is in doubt, the DNA is left out and the CDR3 is given as listed by TCRdb. The chain couples TRBV10-3 to TRBJ2-7; no DNA check was done on the table's D call, TRBD1. Counting both end residues, the CDR3 totals 10 amino acids. CDR1 is ENHRY and CDR2 is SYGVKD in the germline V gene. This CDR3 reads CAIGGQARSY.

The chain uses TRBV2 and TRBJ1-6; D gene ambiguous. CDR3 length: 13 amino acids. CDR1 SNHLY and CDR2 FYNNEI come from the germline V gene. V was cut by 7 bases and J by 6 bases, with 10 bases left in between. CDR3 sequence (DNA): TGTGCCAGCACCCGACAAAGTAATTCACCCCTCCACTTT. Encoded protein: CASTRQSNSPLHF.

The rearrangement links TRBV7-9 to TRBJ2-7; 8 bases are shared with TRBD2. Per germline, CDR1 SEHNR and CDR2 FQNEAQ (reference sequence). The CDR3 length is 16 residues. After removal of 0 bases from V and 1 base from J, the junction contained 5 bases not matched to a gene. The chain's CDR3 is CASSLAISGVSYEQYF. The CDR3, as DNA: TGTGCCAGCAGCTTAGCGATTAGCGGGGTATCCTACGAGCAGTACTTC.

The chain carries TRBV7-2 and TRBJ2-5; 7 bases match TRBD1. CDR3 size: 18 residues. Germline V gives CDR1 SGHTA, CDR2 FQGNSA. The trim removed 5 bases at V and 2 bases at J, leaving 17 bases unmatched. Written as DNA, the CDR3 is TGTGCCAGCAGCGCAAAATTTCGACAGGGTAGGGAACAAGAGACCCAGTACTTC. Protein sequence: CASSAKFRQGREQETQYF.

CDR3 coding DNA: TGTGCCAGCTCACCACCATCGACAGGGAACAATGAGCAGTTCTTC. It specifies CASSPPSTGNNEQFF. The chain combines TRBV18 with TRBJ2-1; 7 bases line up with TRBD1. V was pared by 0 bases and J by 5 bases, with 4 bases of the junction left unmatched. This CDR3 is 15 amino acids long. Per the germline V gene, CDR1 is KGHSH and CDR2 is LQKENI.

The chain couples TRBV13 to TRBJ2-5, with D perhaps matching TRBD2 (5 bases). Between the trimmed V and J ends, which lost 4 bases and 0 bases, there was a span of 9 bases. The CDR3 covers 14 residues. From germline, CDR1 is PRHDT and CDR2 FYEKMQ (reference sequence). CDR3: CASSYQDYQETQYF. The CDR3 DNA is TGTGCCAGCAGCTACCAGGACTACCAAGAGACCCAGTACTTC.

The gene calls are TRBV5-8 and TRBJ1-3; a possible D gene is TRBD1 (6 bases). Trimming took off 1 base at V and 2 bases at J, with 10 bases between the two ends. CDR1 is SGHTS and CDR2 is YDEGEE in the germline V gene. CDR3 length: 15 residues. The CDR3 region has the DNA TGTGCCAGCAGCTTGACAGGGATCGCTGGAAACACCATATATTTT. Translating gives CASSLTGIAGNTIYF.

The V and J genes are TRBV7-2 and TRBJ2-1; TRBD2 agrees at 11 bases. The CDR3 is 16 residues long. Looked up from germline, CDR1 is SGHTA and CDR2 is FQGNSA. J gave up 1 base and V 5 bases, and 4 bases lay outside the gene matches. The CDR3 loop reads CASSTGTSGSYNEQFF. CDR3 DNA: TGTGCCAGCAGCACTGGGACTAGCGGATCCTACAATGAGCAGTTCTTC.

The rearrangement uses TRBV4-1 and TRBJ2-5, with D perhaps matching TRBD2 (6 bases). The length of the CDR3 is 15 residues. Germline V CDR1 and CDR2: MGHRA, YSYEKL. Trimming shortened V by 3 bases and J by 4 bases, and 15 bases separated the two germline ends. The DNA of the CDR3 is TGCGCCAGCAGCCAGGCCCTCCTGGGAGGAGAGACCCAGTACTTC. Amino acid sequence: CASSQALLGGETQYF.

The rearrangement uses TRBV4-1 and TRBJ2-7; 8 positions match TRBD2. Trimming cost V 4 bases and J 3 bases; bases outside gene matches: 8. Germline CDR1 and CDR2: MGHRA and YSYEKL. The CDR3 spans 15 residues. CDR3 DNA: TGCGCCAGCAGCCTCGGGAGGGGGGCTAACTACGAGCAGTACTTC. It translates to CASSLGRGANYEQYF.

The V call is TRBV2, the J call TRBJ2-1; TRBD1 agrees at 7 bases. Germline V gene sequence: CDR1 SNHLY, CDR2 FYNNEI. The trim removed 0 bases at V and 4 bases at J, leaving 6 bases unmatched. CDR3 length: 16 amino acids. Written as DNA, the CDR3 is TGTGCCAGCAGTGAAGCGACAGGGTTCGGTTACAATGAGCAGTTCTTC. It specifies CASSEATGFGYNEQFF.

This clone is a singleton in its sample. The V and J genes are TRBV7-8 and TRBJ1-4, with no clear D. This CDR3 spans 17 amino acids. Trimming removed 1 base at V and 0 bases at J, with 12 bases between. Germline V gene data show CDR1 as SGHVS and CDR2 as FQNEAQ. This CDR3 is CASSLVPPGATNEKLFF. CDR3 bases: TGTGCCAGCAGCTTAGTACCCCCCGGGGCAACTAATGAAAAACTGTTTTTT.

The chain links TRBV5-1 to TRBJ1-2, with 12 positions matching TRBD1. This CDR3 is 14 amino acids long. Per the germline V gene, CDR1 is SGHRS and CDR2 is YFSETQ. V shed 4 bases, J shed 8 bases, and the junction held 6 bases outside the gene matches. The CDR3 region has the DNA TGCGCCAGCAGCGCGGGACAGGGGGCTGGGGGCTACACCTTC. Its translation: CASSAGQGAGGYTF.

Here the CDR3 reads CASKPGYLGTDTQYF. CDR3 bases: TGTGCCAGCAAACCGGGGTACCTGGGCACAGATACGCAGTATTTT. The V gene is TRBV2, the J gene TRBJ2-3, with D maybe TRBD2 (5 bases). Trimming removed 7 bases at V and 1 base at J, with 15 bases between. CDR3 length: 15 amino acids. The germline V gene has CDR1 SNHLY and CDR2 FYNNEI.

The chain has TRBV5-1 and TRBJ1-2; weak D call: TRBD1 (5 bases). Deletions cut 7 bases from V and 0 bases from J, with 16 bases between. The germline V gene encodes CDR1 SGHRS and CDR2 YFSETQ. The CDR3 consists of 15 residues. DNA for the CDR3: TGCGCCAGCCGAGAAGCAGGGCCAGCTAACTATGGCTACACCTTC. It yields the protein CASREAGPANYGYTF.

This clone has a handful of counts. V is TRBV6-6 and J is TRBJ1-4; D perhaps matches TRBD1 (6 bases). Germline-derived CDR1 and CDR2 are MNHNY and SVGAGI (reference sequence). The CDR3 contains 14 residues. Trimming took off 2 bases at V and 8 bases at J, with 12 bases between the two ends. The CDR3 reads CASSYQGGGEKLFF. The CDR3 bases are TGTGCCAGCAGTTACCAAGGGGGGGGAGAAAAACTGTTTTTT.

CDR3: CASSRTGFSGNTIYF. CDR3 bases: TGTGCCAGCAGTCGAACAGGGTTCTCTGGAAACACCATATATTTT. The chain uses TRBV7-9 and TRBJ1-3; D possibly corresponds to TRBD1 (6 bases). Between the trimmed V and J ends, which lost 6 bases and 0 bases, there was a span of 12 bases. This CDR3 has 15 amino acids. CDR1 and CDR2 from the germline V gene are SEHNR and FQNEAQ (reference sequence).

The chain is built from TRBV5-6 and TRBJ2-1; D not resolved. This CDR3 comprises 12 residues. Per germline, CDR1 SGHDT and CDR2 YYEEEE. V dropped 0 bases and J dropped 7 bases, with 5 bases sitting between them. CDR3 nucleotide sequence: TGTGCCAGCAGCTTGGTGGAGAATGAGCAGTTCTTC. This codes for CASSLVENEQFF.